What follows describes a single TCR beta chain. Its antigen is currently unknown. The data are from a study of OX40 agonist ivuxolimab in advanced cancers. Study summary: Prior anti-PD-1, anti-PD-L1 or anti-CTLA-4 therapy was allowed; roughly 40% had some. Partial responses were achieved by three patients: one hepatocellular carcinoma, two cutaneous melanoma. Findings and caveats of the study: Dose levels from 0.1 to 3.0 mg/kg saw CD4+ and CD8+ blood T cells expand clonally by week 6. Expanded clones were, on average, more numerous in CD8+ T cells than in CD4+.

Looked up from germline, CDR1 is LNHDA and CDR2 is SQIVND (reference sequence). V lost 6 bases, J lost 4 bases, and 9 bases lay in between. This CDR3 has 12 amino acids. Assay: immunoSEQ multiplex PCR; the TCRdb copy retains only in-frame clones and omits some. Of approximately 47,000 clones in the sample, around 87% were seen once. This chain joins TRBV19 and TRBJ1-2, with D possibly being TRBD1 (5 bases). The source of this sequence is an adult with an advanced solid tumor such as melanoma, head and neck, liver or kidney cancer. Sequences were derived from CD4+ or CD8+ T cells sorted from blood, sampled in a trial of the OX40 agonist ivuxolimab. The CDR3 loop is CASRGDFYGYTF. The CDR3 bases are TGTGCCAGTAGGGGGGACTTCTATGGCTACACCTTC.